The 4 T cell receptor beta chains below come from one sample, sequenced in a study of blood T cell repertoires in COVID-19. Only in-frame clones appear in the TCRdb table, and some are missing; sequencing was by immunoSEQ multiplex PCR. The table lists some 330,000 clones, approximately 87% of them singletons, with around 1.9% in the top ten. Source material: PBMCs or T cells enriched from blood (not recorded which). These receptors came from a man in his forties or fifties in a cohort exposed to, infected with or recovered from COVID-19 (not recorded which).

The chain recombines TRBV24-1 with TRBJ2-1, with TRBD2 matching 7 bases. Germline V gene data show CDR1 as KGHDR and CDR2 as SFDVKD. V gave up 2 bases and J gave up 7 bases; unmatched junction bases: 7. This CDR3 is 15 amino acids long. The CDR3 DNA is TGTGCCACCAGTGATTGGGGGAGGGCCAAAAATGAGCAGTTCTTC. The encoded protein is CATSDWGRAKNEQFF.

The J gene is TRBJ1-1, the V gene TRBV6-5, with 8 bases that match TRBD1. J was trimmed by 0 bases and V by 6 bases; bases with no gene match: 3. Germline loops: CDR1 MNHEY, CDR2 SVGAGI. The CDR3 has 14 residues. The CDR3 nucleotides read TGTGCCAGCAGCCGACAGGGGTTGAACACTGAAGCTTTCTTT. Translation gives CASSRQGLNTEAFF.

The CDR3 DNA reads as TGTGCCTGGAGTGTGGGACTAGCGGGAGTTAAAACAGATACGCAGTATTTT. It translates to CAWSVGLAGVKTDTQYF. This rearrangement joins TRBV30 to TRBJ2-3; 14 positions agree with TRBD2. Germline V gene lookup returns CDR1 GTSNPN and CDR2 SVGIG (reference sequence). This CDR3 comprises 17 residues. Trimming cost V 0 bases and J 3 bases; bases outside gene matches: 5. Combining the CDR3 with reference TRBV30 and TRBJ2-3 gives the whole variable domain SQTIHQWPATLVQPVGSPLSLECTVEGTSNPNLYWYRQAAGRGLQLLFYSVGIGQISSEVPQNLSASRPQDRQFILSSKKLLLSDSGFYLCAWSVGLAGVKTDTQYFGPGTRLTVL.

V and J are TRBV3-1 (or the pseudogene TRBV3-2) and TRBJ2-3; 11 nucleotides match TRBD2. The CDR3 has 16 residues. After removal of 4 bases from V and 3 bases from J, the junction contained 6 bases not matched to a gene. Germline V gene lookup returns CDR1 LGHDT and CDR2 YNNKEL (reference sequence). In nucleotides, the CDR3 is TGTGCCAGCAGCCTTGTAGCGGGAGGGCTAACAGATACGCAGTATTTT. It translates to CASSLVAGGLTDTQYF.